These T cell receptor beta chains were read from a single sample in a study of shared clonotypes between healthy human individuals. Sequenced by immunoSEQ multiplex PCR; TCRdb stores in-frame clones only, minus some. The sample consists of 150,000 to 200,000 clones, about 93% of them appearing once. Sequences were obtained from naive CD4+ T cells sorted from blood. These TCRs come from a woman aged 30 to 39 in good health. Each CDR3 is given with its conserved first and last residue. The D gene is left open where the match is weak. Clone sizes are given selectively: once, few, many, or a class where the clone is expanded.

v_gene	j_gene	d_gene	abundance	CDR3aa	CDR3nt
TRBV28	TRBJ1-1	NA	NA	CASSPGQPNTEAFF	TGTGCCAGCAGTCCCGGGCAGCCGAACACTGAAGCTTTCTTT
TRBV19	TRBJ1-6	NA	once	CASSTFTMGALHF	TGTGCCAGTAGTACCTTCACCATGGGGGCCCTCCACTTT
TRBV28	TRBJ2-7	NA	NA	CASSSRTPQYEQYF	TGTGCCAGCAGCTCTAGGACTCCCCAATACGAGCAGTACTTC
TRBV7-2	TRBJ2-7	NA	few	CASSPSVPIYEQYF	TGTGCCAGCAGCCCTAGCGTGCCAATCTACGAGCAGTACTTC
TRBV18	TRBJ1-2	TRBD1	NA	CASSRGTEPDGYTF	TGTGCCAGCTCACGGGGGACAGAGCCAGATGGCTACACCTTC
TRBV29-1	TRBJ1-2	TRBD1	once	CSVIGGEDGYTF	TGCAGCGTCATAGGGGGCGAGGATGGCTACACCTTC
TRBV11-2	TRBJ1-2	NA	NA	CASRPIGTKNYGYTF	TGTGCCAGCAGACCCATCGGGACAAAAAACTATGGCTACACCTTC
TRBV28	TRBJ2-6	NA	NA	CASRPGGSSGANVLTF	TGTGCCAGCAGGCCAGGGGGGAGCTCTGGGGCCAACGTCCTGACTTTC
TRBV10-3	TRBJ2-5	NA	NA	CAIKSSFTSQETQYF	TGTGCCATCAAGTCCAGTTTTACAAGCCAAGAGACCCAGTACTTC
TRBV7-2	TRBJ2-5	NA	NA	CASSLGGSEDETQYF	TGTGCCAGCAGCTTAGGAGGTAGCGAGGACGAGACCCAGTACTTC
TRBV6-5	TRBJ2-7	TRBD1	NA	CASSYGTGGSEQYF	TGTGCCAGCAGTTATGGGACAGGGGGCTCCGAGCAGTACTTC
TRBV5-1	TRBJ2-1	TRBD2	once	CASSLALISGSHEQFF	TGCGCCAGCAGCTTGGCCCTGATTAGCGGGAGTCATGAGCAGTTCTTC
TRBV7-9	TRBJ2-7	NA	NA	CASSLGLLSYEQYF	TGTGCCAGCAGCTTGGGACTCCTCTCCTACGAGCAGTACTTC
TRBV7-2	TRBJ2-7	NA	NA	CASSLASSDPRDEQYF	TGTGCCAGCAGCTTAGCGAGCTCAGACCCCCGGGACGAGCAGTACTTC
TRBV20-1	TRBJ2-2	NA	once	CSARAHGELFF	TGCAGTGCTAGAGCCCACGGGGAGCTGTTTTTT
TRBV27	TRBJ2-7	TRBD2	NA	CASSRRASGSSYEQYF	TGTGCCAGCAGCCGAAGGGCTAGCGGCAGCTCCTACGAGCAGTACTTC
TRBV19	TRBJ2-7	TRBD1	NA	CASSRTGGYEQYF	TGTGCCAGTAGTAGGACAGGGGGATACGAGCAGTACTTC
TRBV7-2	TRBJ1-4	TRBD1	once	CASSRQGIDEKLFF	TGTGCCAGCAGCAGACAGGGGATTGATGAAAAACTGTTTTTT
TRBV9	TRBJ1-2	NA	NA	CASSGVVVGMLGYTF	TGTGCCAGCAGCGGCGTGGTGGTGGGGATGTTAGGCTACACCTTC
TRBV28	TRBJ2-1	TRBD2	NA	CASNPSHLAGVIVGQFF	TGTGCCAGCAACCCCAGTCACCTAGCGGGAGTGATAGTGGGGCAGTTCTTC
TRBV18	TRBJ2-7	TRBD1	NA	CASSPLQGISYEQYF	TGTGCCAGCTCACCTTTACAGGGGATCTCCTACGAGCAGTACTTC
TRBV19	TRBJ1-1	NA	once	CASSIPRGAGDTEAFF	TGTGCCAGTAGTATACCCCGGGGGGCGGGCGACACTGAAGCTTTCTTT
TRBV19	TRBJ1-2	NA	few	CASSILSPAHGYTF	TGTGCCAGTAGTATACTGTCGCCAGCGCATGGCTACACCTTC
TRBV14	TRBJ2-7	TRBD2	NA	CASSQDRRGLAYYEQYF	TGTGCCAGCAGCCAAGATCGTAGGGGACTAGCGTACTACGAGCAGTACTTC
TRBV30	TRBJ1-2	NA	NA	CAWSGSYGYTF	TGTGCCTGGAGTGGGAGTTATGGCTACACCTTC